Below, 23 T cell receptor beta chains from the same sample are listed, as sequenced in a study of human T cells and chemical hapten exposure. MiXCR was run by TCRdb on the RACE reads, yielding one entry per CDR3 protein. The sample shows approximately 89,000 distinct CDR3 sequences, less than 8.5% of them seen only once. The time point: patch test 2, 6 weeks after DPC sensitization. Noted treatment: therapeutic diphenylcyclopropenone sensitization with weekly scalp DPC. This material consisted of whole blood, taken in connection with sensitization to the hapten diphenylcyclopropenone (DPC). All receptors come from a woman in her twenties or thirties with alopecia areata. Some clones in this sample may be carry-over from other donors' samples.

This chain joins TRBV5-1 and TRBJ1-1; TRBD1 matches 9 bases. Looked up from germline, CDR1 is SGHRS and CDR2 is YFSETQ. J lost 0 bases, V lost 4 bases, and 4 bases had no gene match. CDR3 length: 15 residues. CDR3 in DNA: TGCGCCAGCAGCACTAGGACAGGGGTGAACACTGAAGCTTTCTTT. This codes for CASSTRTGVNTEAFF.

This clonotype has more than one count but fewer than ten. The J gene is TRBJ2-3, the V gene TRBV7-9; the D is unclear. Germline values: CDR1 SEHNR, CDR2 FQNEAQ (reference sequence). Trimming pared 1 base from V and 0 bases from J, leaving 8 bases between. CDR3 length: 15 residues. The CDR3 DNA is TGTGCCAGCAGCTTAGACACACCTAGCACAGATACGCAGTATTTT. Translated, it gives CASSLDTPSTDTQYF.

The sample holds many counts of this clonotype. V gene TRBV24-1 combines with J gene TRBJ1-1; D might be TRBD1 (5 bases). The CDR3 contains 12 residues. The ends were cut back, 7 bases at V and 2 bases at J, with 7 bases in the middle. The germline CDR1 and CDR2 sequences are KGHDR and SFDVKD. The DNA of the CDR3 is TGTGCCACCAGGGACACAAACACTGAAGCTTTCTTT. The encoded protein is CATRDTNTEAFF.

This chain links TRBV4-2 with TRBJ2-7; possibly TRBD2 for D (5 bases). Trimming removed 0 bases at V and 0 bases at J, with 9 bases between. Germline-derived CDR1 and CDR2 are LGHNA and YNFKEQ. The CDR3 runs to 15 residues. The CDR3 nucleotides are TGTGCCAGCAGCCAAGATATAGGGAGCTCCTACGAGCAGTACTTC. This translates into CASSQDIGSSYEQYF.

This clonotype was detected ten times or more. The V call is TRBV6-5, the J call TRBJ2-3; no clear D gene. The CDR3 length is 15 residues. V lost 0 bases and J lost 4, with 11 bases in between. In germline, CDR1 is MNHEY, CDR2 SVGAGI. CDR3 residues: CASSYSPTTADTQYF. The CDR3 DNA is TGTGCCAGCAGTTACTCTCCCACTACGGCAGATACGCAGTATTTT.

As concerns this clonotype: A much larger clone sits a single nucleotide away, making a read error possible. The rearrangement uses TRBV6-2 or TRBV6-3 and TRBJ1-5; D is possibly TRBD1 (5 bases). Germline V gene sequence: CDR1 MNHEY, CDR2 SVGEGT. This CDR3 region has 16 residues. This CDR3 is CVSSYVRGNSNQPQHF. CDR3 coding DNA: TGTGTCAGCAGTTACGTCCGGGGGAATAGCAATCAGCCCCAGCATTTT.

Regarding this clonotype: The germline gene is not matched at one end of the junction; a read error may be the cause. The chain joins TRBV20-1 to TRBJ1-1; perhaps TRBD1 as D (5 bases). This CDR3 has 16 residues. Germline V CDR1 and CDR2: DFQATT, SNEGSKA (reference sequence). The chain's CDR3 is CSTRSFLQAGATEAFF. The CDR3 DNA is TGCAGTACTAGGTCCTTCTTACAGGCTGGGGCCACTGAAGCTTTCTTT.

This clonotype was seen many times. This chain uses TRBV7-9 with TRBJ1-5, with 7 bases fitting TRBD1. The V gene's germline CDR1 is SEHNR and CDR2 FQNEAQ (reference sequence). With V trimmed by 3 bases and J by 7 bases, 3 bases remained unmatched. The CDR3 has 13 amino acids. The CDR3 spells CASSLTGNQPQHF. Here the CDR3 DNA reads TGTGCCAGCAGCTTGACAGGGAACCAGCCCCAGCATTTT.

In this sample, this clonotype turned up many times. The chain links TRBV6-6 to TRBJ2-7; no definite D call. The germline V gene encodes CDR1 MNHNY and CDR2 SVGAGI (reference sequence). The length of the CDR3 is 14 residues. Between the trimmed V and J ends, which lost 4 bases and 0 bases, there was a span of 10 bases. CDR3 sequence reads: CASSSDVASYEQYF. The DNA of the CDR3 is TGTGCCAGCAGTTCCGATGTTGCCTCCTACGAGCAGTACTTC.

This clonotype appeared a few times. The rearrangement links TRBV11-2 to TRBJ2-3, with D tentatively TRBD1 (6 bases). The V gene's germline CDR1 is SGHAT and CDR2 FQNNGV. The V and J ends lost 1 base and 7 bases respectively, with 18 bases between them. The CDR3 contains 16 residues. As DNA, the CDR3 is TGTGCCAGCAGCTTAGCATATCAGGGGTCGGGTTATACGCAGTATTTT. Protein: CASSLAYQGSGYTQYF.

This clonotype was seen repeatedly, ten times or more. The CDR3 sequence is CASSLARLAVGTQYF. The CDR3, as DNA: TGTGCCAGCAGCTTAGCGCGGCTAGCGGTTGGTACGCAGTATTTT. J is TRBJ2-3 and V is TRBV7-2; 7 bases are shared with TRBD2. The CDR3 contains 15 residues. CDR1 is SGHTA and CDR2 is FQGNSA in the germline V gene. V lost 0 bases, J lost 8 bases, and 8 bases stayed unmatched.

This clonotype was found many times. The chain couples TRBV6-2 or TRBV6-3 to TRBJ1-1; D is unclear. The CDR3 sequence is 14 residues long. The V end was cut by 4 bases, the J end by 1 base, with 10 bases between. Germline-derived CDR1 and CDR2 are MNHEY and SVGEGT. CDR3 region: CASSSPRENTEAFF. Written as DNA, the CDR3 is TGTGCCAGCAGTTCTCCCAGAGAGAACACTGAAGCTTTCTTT.

The chain employs TRBV20-1 and TRBJ2-3; no clear D gene. Trimming took off 7 bases at V and 6 bases at J, with 11 bases between the two ends. Germline lookup yields CDR1 DFQATT and CDR2 SNEGSKA (reference sequence). The CDR3 contains 11 residues. CDR3 region: CSVYLADTQYF. Here the CDR3 DNA reads TGCAGTGTATACCTCGCGGATACGCAGTATTTT.

The table lists this clonotype with many counts. The V and J genes are TRBV27 and TRBJ2-1, with D tentatively TRBD1 (5 bases). The V gene lost 2 bases and the J gene lost 5 bases, with 7 bases spanning the gap. Germline CDR1 reads MNHEY; CDR2 reads SMNVEV (reference sequence). The CDR3 has 13 amino acids. In nucleotides, the CDR3 is TGTGCCAGCAGTTTACAGACAGACAATGAGCAGTTCTTC. Translating gives CASSLQTDNEQFF.

The J gene is TRBJ1-1, the V gene TRBV20-1, with TRBD1 matching over 9 bases. This CDR3 contains 12 residues. Losses at the gene ends were 7 bases for V and 6 bases for J; bases not matched to a gene: 6. CDR1 and CDR2 from the germline V gene are DFQATT and SNEGSKA (reference sequence). In DNA, the CDR3 is TGCAGTGGACAGGGGGTAGGGGCTGAAGCTTTCTTT. Encoded protein: CSGQGVGAEAFF.

This chain uses TRBV12-3 or TRBV12-4 with TRBJ1-4, with TRBD1 identical over 9 bases. The CDR3 has 16 residues. V shed 5 bases, J shed 12 bases, and the junction held 16 bases outside the gene matches. DNA of the CDR3: TGTGCCAGCAGTACCTCCGACAGGGGGGTTAAGGCGGAACTGTTTTTT. It specifies CASSTSDRGVKAELFF.

This clonotype was detected ten times or more. This chain joins TRBV7-6 and TRBJ1-3, with D uncertain. V lost 5 bases to trimming and J lost 2 bases, with 22 bases between them. Germline CDR1 is SGHVS and CDR2 is FNYEAQ. CDR3 length: 18 amino acids. The CDR3 DNA follows: TGTGCCAGCAGCATAGGGATTTTACTCCCGGCAGCTGGAAACACCATATATTTT. Its translation is CASSIGILLPAAGNTIYF.

This chain uses TRBV24-1 with TRBJ2-1; a weak D match, TRBD2 (7 bases). Germline lookup yields CDR1 KGHDR and CDR2 SFDVKD. V gave up 9 bases and J gave up 6 bases, with 14 bases separating them. The CDR3 totals 13 residues. Here the CDR3 DNA reads TGTGCCACCGGAGGGGGGGGGAGCAATGAGCAGTTCTTC. The encoded protein is CATGGGGSNEQFF.

The rearrangement uses TRBV5-4 and TRBJ1-5; D remains ambiguous. Between the trimmed V and J ends, which lost 3 bases and 2 bases, there was a span of 6 bases. In germline, CDR1 is SGHNT, CDR2 YYREEE (reference sequence). CDR3 length: 13 residues. The CDR3 bases are TGTGCCAGCAGCTCCTTCGGCAATCAGCCCCAGCATTTT. Residues: CASSSFGNQPQHF.

This clonotype was detected ten times or more. The chain couples TRBV5-1 to TRBJ2-3, with 9 bases fitting TRBD1. V trimming: 4 bases; J trimming: 3 bases; junction bases outside the gene matches: 9. The length of the CDR3 is 16 residues. In germline, CDR1 is SGHRS, CDR2 YFSETQ. As DNA, the CDR3 is TGCGCCAGCAGCACCTACAGGGGGCAGTTGACAGATACGCAGTATTTT. It encodes CASSTYRGQLTDTQYF.

This clonotype has more than one count but fewer than ten. The chain recombines TRBV20-1 with TRBJ1-3; D not certain. CDR3 length equals 14 residues. Germline V gene sequence: CDR1 DFQATT, CDR2 SNEGSKA (reference sequence). V dropped 0 bases and J dropped 0 bases, with 6 bases sitting between them. The CDR3 is CSAREGSSGNTIYF. DNA for the CDR3: TGCAGTGCTAGAGAGGGCAGCTCTGGAAACACCATATATTTT.

The chain has TRBV7-9 and TRBJ1-1; D is unresolved. V was pared by 1 base and J by 4 bases, with 16 bases between. CDR3 length: 16 residues. Germline CDR1 and CDR2: SEHNR and FQNEAQ (reference sequence). This chain's CDR3 is CASSLGLRKRSTEAFF. In DNA, the CDR3 is TGTGCCAGCAGCTTAGGCCTCAGGAAGAGGAGCACTGAAGCTTTCTTT. Variable domain in full (rest from reference TRBV7-9 and TRBJ1-1): DTGVSQNPRHKITKRGQNVTFRCDPISEHNRLYWYRQTLGQGPEFLTYFQNEAQLEKSRLLSDRFSAERPKGSFSTLEIQRTEQGDSAMYLCASSLGLRKRSTEAFFGQGTRLTVV.

This clonotype was picked up many times. The chain uses TRBV7-9 and TRBJ1-6, with 10 positions matching TRBD1. The CDR3 is 15 amino acids. Germline V gives CDR1 SEHNR, CDR2 FQNEAQ (reference sequence). The V and J ends lost 0 bases and 9 bases, in that order; junction bases with no gene match: 2. Here the CDR3 reads CASSLAWDRGSPLHF. The CDR3 DNA reads TGTGCCAGCAGCTTAGCGTGGGACAGGGGTTCACCCCTCCACTTT.